These 16 T cell receptor beta chains came from one sample sequenced in a study of blood T cell repertoires in COVID-19. The table came from immunoSEQ multiplex PCR; TCRdb's copy has only in-frame clones and leaves some out. The sample consists of fewer than 250,000 clones, 80% to 90% of them appearing once. The sequencing sample was made of peripheral blood. These receptors came from a young man with acute or convalescent COVID-19.

V gene TRBV10-1 combines with J gene TRBJ2-1; 8 positions match TRBD1. The CDR3 spans 17 residues. V lost 3 bases and J lost 5; bases outside the gene matches: 12. Germline V gene data show CDR1 as WNHNN and CDR2 as SYGVQD (reference sequence). As DNA, the CDR3 is TGCGCCAGCAGTGACGGGGCAGGGACAGGATTCAACAATGAGCAGTTCTTC. Protein product: CASSDGAGTGFNNEQFF.

The chain recombines TRBV9 with TRBJ2-3, with D tentatively TRBD1 (7 bases). The CDR3 is made up of 15 amino acids. Germline V gene lookup returns CDR1 SGDLS and CDR2 YYNGEE. V was shortened by 3 bases and J by 4 bases, with 15 bases between the two germline ends. The CDR3 bases are TGTGCCAGCAGCGCAGGGGGGTCTTCTGCAGATACGCAGTATTTT. Protein sequence: CASSAGGSSADTQYF.

The chain joins TRBV5-1 to TRBJ2-4; TRBD1 agrees at 10 bases. Looked up from germline, CDR1 is SGHRS and CDR2 is YFSETQ. The CDR3 totals 14 residues. The junction had 4 bases not matched to a gene; V was cut back by 3 bases and J by 7 bases. CDR3 region: CASSSGQGGNIQYF. CDR3 DNA sequence: TGCGCCAGCAGCTCCGGACAGGGGGGGAACATTCAGTACTTC.

This chain links TRBV2 with TRBJ1-2; D is uncertain. Between the trimmed V and J ends, which lost 0 bases and 4 bases, there was a span of 12 bases. From germline, CDR1 is SNHLY and CDR2 FYNNEI. This CDR3 is built from 15 residues. Written as DNA, the CDR3 is TGTGCCAGCAGTGAAGCGCTTCTGGGGAGCTATGGCTACACCTTC. This sequence encodes CASSEALLGSYGYTF.

J is TRBJ1-3 and V is TRBV6-1; TRBD1 matches at 7 bases. V was pared by 6 bases and J by 2 bases, with 4 bases of the junction left unmatched. The CDR3 is 14 residues long. The germline V gene encodes CDR1 MNHNS and CDR2 SASEGT. CDR3 residues: CASSPTGTGNTIYF. The CDR3 nucleotides read TGTGCCAGCAGCCCGACAGGGACTGGAAACACCATATATTTT.

J is TRBJ1-2 and V is TRBV5-4; TRBD1 aligns across 9 bases. This CDR3 has 14 residues. Unmatched junction bases numbered 3, after V lost 3 bases and J lost 3 bases. CDR1 SGHNT and CDR2 YYREEE come from the germline V gene (reference sequence). DNA for the CDR3: TGTGCCAGCAGCTACCGGGACAGGGACTATGGCTACACCTTC. This codes for CASSYRDRDYGYTF. The full variable domain, rest sourced from reference TRBV5-4 and TRBJ1-2, is ETGVTQSPTHLIKTRGQQVTLRCSSQSGHNTVSWYQQALGQGPQFIFQYYREEENGRGNFPPRFSGLQFPNYSSELNVNALELDDSALYLCASSYRDRDYGYTFGSGTRLTVV.

J is TRBJ1-2 and V is TRBV28; D is unclear. In germline, CDR1 is MDHEN, CDR2 SYDVKM. CDR3 size: 14 residues. V was shortened by 3 bases and J by 2 bases, with 10 bases between the two germline ends. The CDR3 is CASSFRVRNYGYTF. As DNA, the CDR3 is TGTGCCAGCAGTTTTCGGGTCCGAAACTATGGCTACACCTTC.

The rearrangement links TRBV7-9 to TRBJ2-2; D is perhaps TRBD2 (7 bases). With 8 bases removed from V and 0 bases from J, the gap between germline ends came to 13 bases. CDR1 and CDR2 (germline): SEHNR, FQNEAQ (reference sequence). There are 15 residues in the CDR3. The CDR3 loop is CASQSGTTNTGELFF. DNA of the CDR3: TGTGCCAGCCAGAGCGGGACAACGAACACCGGGGAGCTGTTTTTT.

A single count supports this clone. V and J are TRBV29-1 and TRBJ2-1; TRBD1 is a possible D gene (5 bases). The CDR3 totals 13 residues. V lost 4 bases and J 0 bases, leaving 7 bases between the germline ends. Germline CDR1 SQVTM, CDR2 ANQGSEA. CDR3 loop: CSVGGGSYNEQFF. The DNA of the CDR3 is TGCAGCGTTGGGGGCGGCTCCTACAATGAGCAGTTCTTC.

The V and J genes are TRBV28 and TRBJ2-5; TRBD1 aligns across 7 bases. Trimming removed 5 bases from V and 2 bases from J; junction bases left unmatched: 8. The CDR3 has 15 amino acids. Germline V gene lookup returns CDR1 MDHEN and CDR2 SYDVKM. The CDR3 loop reads CASSDPGQTQETQYF. In nucleotides, the CDR3 is TGTGCCAGCAGTGATCCGGGACAGACTCAAGAGACCCAGTACTTC.

The J gene is TRBJ1-6, the V gene TRBV7-8, with TRBD1 matching over 7 bases. CDR3 length: 15 residues. V gave up 5 bases and J gave up 6 bases; unmatched junction bases: 7. Germline loops: CDR1 SGHVS, CDR2 FQNEAQ. CDR3 in DNA: TGTGCCAGCAGCAGACAGGGAGAGATTAATTCACCCCTCCACTTT. Its protein product is CASSRQGEINSPLHF.

This sequence joins TRBV5-1 and TRBJ2-3; D gene uncertain. Germline V gene lookup returns CDR1 SGHRS and CDR2 YFSETQ. This CDR3 has 12 amino acids. With 2 bases removed from V and 9 bases from J, the gap between germline ends came to 10 bases. CDR3 bases: TGCGCCAGCAGCTTCCCTTTAGAAACGCAGTATTTT. Its translation is CASSFPLETQYF.

The J gene is TRBJ1-5, the V gene TRBV30; D is uncertain. Trimming left V 0 bases short and J 0 bases short, with 15 bases between. CDR3 size: 17 residues. Germline V gives CDR1 GTSNPN, CDR2 SVGIG (reference sequence). The CDR3 sequence is CAWSVSGSPYSNQPQHF. As DNA, the CDR3 is TGTGCCTGGAGTGTGTCAGGATCCCCCTATAGCAATCAGCCCCAGCATTTT.

There are a few counts of this clone. V and J are TRBV30 and TRBJ1-6, with D possibly TRBD1 on 6 matching bases. The germline V gene encodes CDR1 GTSNPN and CDR2 SVGIG (reference sequence). The CDR3 extends over 15 amino acids. V was cut by 7 bases and J by 0 bases, with 13 bases left in between. The CDR3 loop is CASSQGPSYNSPLHF. In nucleotides, the CDR3 is TGTGCCTCATCACAGGGTCCCTCCTATAATTCACCCCTCCACTTT. Using reference TRBV30 and TRBJ1-6 for the parts outside the CDR3, the full variable domain is SQTIHQWPATLVQPVGSPLSLECTVEGTSNPNLYWYRQAAGRGLQLLFYSVGIGQISSEVPQNLSASRPQDRQFILSSKKLLLSDSGFYLCASSQGPSYNSPLHFGNGTRLTVT.

The chain uses TRBV3-1 (or the pseudogene TRBV3-2) and TRBJ2-5; TRBD2 aligns across 8 bases. Germline V lookup: CDR1 LGHDT, CDR2 YNNKEL (reference sequence). V was clipped by 4 bases and J by 4 bases; unmatched bases: 14. The CDR3 runs to 17 residues. The CDR3 DNA sequence: TGTGCCAGCAGCCGCTCCTTAATGTCCAGCGGGGGAGAGACCCAGTACTTC. The encoded protein is CASSRSLMSSGGETQYF.

V gene TRBV19 combines with J gene TRBJ2-1; the match to TRBD1 covers 8 bases. V lost 3 bases to trimming and J lost 1 base; unmatched junction nucleotides: 23. Germline V gene lookup returns CDR1 LNHDA and CDR2 SQIVND (reference sequence). This CDR3 spans 22 amino acids. The CDR3 DNA follows: TGTGCCAGTAGTATCGGTTTTGGATGGGACAGGACCATTCAAGTATCCTACAATGAGCAGTTCTTC. This codes for CASSIGFGWDRTIQVSYNEQFF.